This entry describes one T cell receptor (beta chain). Its matching antigen is unknown. This specimen belongs to a study of cytomegalovirus exposure and HLA in healthy donors. Overall study findings and caveats: Listed as cytomegalovirus-associated were 150 to 200 TCR beta chains. In vitro experiments confirmed that a few CMV-associated chains were specific for CMV antigens. The tendency of first-cohort TCR clusters to co-occur in the approximately 120 validation repertoires was identified by a subsequent analysis.

Generated by immunoSEQ multiplex PCR, the TCRdb table keeps only in-frame clones and is missing some. The sample has about 65,000 clones, roughly 94% seen once. CDR1 is SGDLS, CDR2 YYNGEE, per germline. Trimming took 1 base from V and 3 from J, leaving 8 bases between them. The CDR3 sequence is 14 residues long. Source material: PBMCs. The source of this sequence is a man between 18 and 29 years old in good health and CMV-seropositive. The chain recombines TRBV9 with TRBJ2-1; no clear D. CDR3 loop: CASSVRSGYNEQFF. The CDR3 DNA sequence: TGTGCCAGCAGCGTAAGGAGTGGCTACAATGAGCAGTTCTTC.